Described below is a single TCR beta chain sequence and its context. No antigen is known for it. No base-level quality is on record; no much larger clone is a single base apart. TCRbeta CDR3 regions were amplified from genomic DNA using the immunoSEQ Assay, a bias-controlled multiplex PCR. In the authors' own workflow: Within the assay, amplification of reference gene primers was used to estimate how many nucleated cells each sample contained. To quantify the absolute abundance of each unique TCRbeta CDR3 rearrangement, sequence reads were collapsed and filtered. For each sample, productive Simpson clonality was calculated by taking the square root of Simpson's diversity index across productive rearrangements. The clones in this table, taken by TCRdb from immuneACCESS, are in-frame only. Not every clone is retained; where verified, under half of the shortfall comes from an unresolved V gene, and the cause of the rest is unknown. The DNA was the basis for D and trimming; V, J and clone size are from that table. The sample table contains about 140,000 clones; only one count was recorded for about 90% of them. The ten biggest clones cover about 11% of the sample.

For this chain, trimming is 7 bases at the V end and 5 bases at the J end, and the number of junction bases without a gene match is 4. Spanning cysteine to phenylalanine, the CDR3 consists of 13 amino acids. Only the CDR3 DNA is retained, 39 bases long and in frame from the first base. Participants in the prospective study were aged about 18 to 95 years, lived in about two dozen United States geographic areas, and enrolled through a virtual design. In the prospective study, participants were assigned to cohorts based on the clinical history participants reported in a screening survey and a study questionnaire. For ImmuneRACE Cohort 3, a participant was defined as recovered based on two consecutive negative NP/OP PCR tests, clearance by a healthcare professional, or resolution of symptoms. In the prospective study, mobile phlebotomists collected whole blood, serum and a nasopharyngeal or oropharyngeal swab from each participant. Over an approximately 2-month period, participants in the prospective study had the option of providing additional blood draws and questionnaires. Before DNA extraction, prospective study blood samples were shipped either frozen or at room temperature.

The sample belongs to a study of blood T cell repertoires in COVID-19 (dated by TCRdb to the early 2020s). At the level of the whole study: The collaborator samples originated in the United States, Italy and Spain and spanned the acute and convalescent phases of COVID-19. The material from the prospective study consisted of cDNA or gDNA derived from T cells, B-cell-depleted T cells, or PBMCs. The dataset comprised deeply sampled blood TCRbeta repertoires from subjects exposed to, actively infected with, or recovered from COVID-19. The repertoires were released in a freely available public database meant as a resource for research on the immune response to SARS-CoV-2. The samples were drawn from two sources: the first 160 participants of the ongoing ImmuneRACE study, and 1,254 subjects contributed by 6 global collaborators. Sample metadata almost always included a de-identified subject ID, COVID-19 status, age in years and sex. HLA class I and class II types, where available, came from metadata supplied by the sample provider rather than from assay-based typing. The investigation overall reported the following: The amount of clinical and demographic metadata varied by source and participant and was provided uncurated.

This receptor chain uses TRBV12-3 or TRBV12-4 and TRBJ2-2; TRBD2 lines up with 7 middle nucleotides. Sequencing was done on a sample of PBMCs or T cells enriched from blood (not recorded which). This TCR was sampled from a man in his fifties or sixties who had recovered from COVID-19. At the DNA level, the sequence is TGTGCCAGCAAGCGGGACGGAACCGGGGAGCTGTTTTTT. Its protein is CASKRDGTGELFF.